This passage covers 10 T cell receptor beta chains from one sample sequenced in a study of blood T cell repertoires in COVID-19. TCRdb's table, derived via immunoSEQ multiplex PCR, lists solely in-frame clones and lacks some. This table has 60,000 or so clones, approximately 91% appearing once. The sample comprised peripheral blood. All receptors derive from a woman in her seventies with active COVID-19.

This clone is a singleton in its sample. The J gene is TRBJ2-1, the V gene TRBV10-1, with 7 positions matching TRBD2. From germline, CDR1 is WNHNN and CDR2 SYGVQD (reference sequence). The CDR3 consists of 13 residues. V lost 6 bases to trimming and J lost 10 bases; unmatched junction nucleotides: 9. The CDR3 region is CASRLTSDGEQFF. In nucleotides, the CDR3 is TGCGCCAGCAGACTTACTAGCGATGGCGAGCAGTTCTTC.

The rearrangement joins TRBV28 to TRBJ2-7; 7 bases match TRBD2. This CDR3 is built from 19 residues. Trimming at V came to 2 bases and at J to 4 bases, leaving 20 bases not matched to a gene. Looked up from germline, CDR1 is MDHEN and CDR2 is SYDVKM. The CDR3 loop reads CASSLSPSRGREKRYEQYF. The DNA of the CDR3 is TGTGCCAGCAGTTTAAGCCCCTCCCGTGGGCGGGAGAAAAGGTACGAGCAGTACTTC.

CDR3 in amino acids: CASTPEREVSYEQYF. CDR3 bases: TGTGCCAGCACCCCGGAGCGGGAGGTCTCCTACGAGCAGTACTTC. This chain uses TRBV2 with TRBJ2-7; TRBD2 agrees at 9 bases. V was pared by 7 bases and J by 0 bases, with 7 bases of the junction left unmatched. Germline V gene sequence: CDR1 SNHLY, CDR2 FYNNEI. The CDR3 contains 15 residues.

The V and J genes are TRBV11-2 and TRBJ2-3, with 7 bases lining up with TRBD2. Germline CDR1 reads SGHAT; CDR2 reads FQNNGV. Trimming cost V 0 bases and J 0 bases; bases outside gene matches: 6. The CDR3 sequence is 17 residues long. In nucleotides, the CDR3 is TGTGCCAGCAGCTTAGATTGGCCTAGCGGTAGCACAGATACGCAGTATTTT. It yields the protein CASSLDWPSGSTDTQYF.

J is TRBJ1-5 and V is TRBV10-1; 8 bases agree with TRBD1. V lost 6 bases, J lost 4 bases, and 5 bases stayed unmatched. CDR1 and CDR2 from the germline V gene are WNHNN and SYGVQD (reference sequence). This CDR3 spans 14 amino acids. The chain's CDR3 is CASRPTGANQPQHF. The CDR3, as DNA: TGCGCCAGCAGACCGACAGGGGCAAATCAGCCCCAGCATTTT.

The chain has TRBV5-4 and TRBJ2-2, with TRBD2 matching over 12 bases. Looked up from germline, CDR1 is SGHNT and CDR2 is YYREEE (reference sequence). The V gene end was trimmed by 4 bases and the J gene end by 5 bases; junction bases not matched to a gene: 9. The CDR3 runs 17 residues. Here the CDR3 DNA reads TGTGCCAGCAGCCCGACTAGCGGGAGTTCGTATACCGGGGAGCTGTTTTTT. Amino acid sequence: CASSPTSGSSYTGELFF.

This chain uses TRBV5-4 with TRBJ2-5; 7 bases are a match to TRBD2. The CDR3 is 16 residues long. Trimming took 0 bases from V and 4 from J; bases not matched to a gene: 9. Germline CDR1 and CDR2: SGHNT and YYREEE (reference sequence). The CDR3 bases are TGTGCCAGCAGCTTGGGTACTGGACTAGAGTTAGAGACCCAGTACTTC. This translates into CASSLGTGLELETQYF.

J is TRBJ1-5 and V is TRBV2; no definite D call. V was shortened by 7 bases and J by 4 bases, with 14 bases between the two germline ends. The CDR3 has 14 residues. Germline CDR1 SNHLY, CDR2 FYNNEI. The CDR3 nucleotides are TGTGCCAGCAACAGAGGGTCGACGAATCAGCCCCAGCATTTT. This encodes CASNRGSTNQPQHF.

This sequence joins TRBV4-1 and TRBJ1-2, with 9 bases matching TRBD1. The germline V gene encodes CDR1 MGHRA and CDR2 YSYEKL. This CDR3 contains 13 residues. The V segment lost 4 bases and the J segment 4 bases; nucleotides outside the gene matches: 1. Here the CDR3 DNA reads TGCGCCAGCAGCCCGGGACAGGGCTATGGCTACACCTTC. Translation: CASSPGQGYGYTF.

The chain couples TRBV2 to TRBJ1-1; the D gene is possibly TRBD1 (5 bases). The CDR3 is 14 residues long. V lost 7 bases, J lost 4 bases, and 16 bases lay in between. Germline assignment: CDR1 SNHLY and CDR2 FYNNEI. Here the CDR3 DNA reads TGTGCCAGCATGCTAGGCTATACAGGCACTGAAGCTTTCTTT. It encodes CASMLGYTGTEAFF.